These T cell receptor beta chains were read from a single sample in a study of identical twins. From the 5' RACE reads, TCRdb called clonotypes with MiXCR, one entry per CDR3 protein. The sample records a few hundred thousand distinct CDR3 sequences, approximately 25% being singletons. The sample also formed part of further work on T cells expressing NK-cell markers.

The sequenced sample was CD4+ T cells sorted from blood. The receptors were sampled from a woman younger than 30 in good health. The CDR3 runs from the conserved cysteine through the conserved F or W. A D gene is named only where the DNA matches it firmly. Clone size, where shown, is once, few, many, or a class for clones that have expanded.

abundance: few
v_gene: TRBV5-1
j_gene: TRBJ2-7
d_gene: .
CDR3aa: CASSQGPNSYEQYF
CDR3nt: TGCGCCAGCAGCCAGGGCCCAAATTCCTACGAGCAGTACTTC

abundance: few
v_gene: TRBV29-1
j_gene: TRBJ2-1
d_gene: TRBD1
CDR3aa: CSARPTGAPERFF
CDR3nt: TGCAGCGCCCGCCCCACAGGGGCCCCTGAGCGGTTCTTC

abundance: few
v_gene: TRBV11-2
j_gene: TRBJ2-5
d_gene: TRBD2
CDR3aa: CASSLGGLAGPQETQYF
CDR3nt: TGTGCCAGCAGCTTGGGCGGACTAGCGGGGCCCCAAGAGACCCAGTACTTC

abundance: few
v_gene: TRBV11-1
j_gene: TRBJ2-3
d_gene: TRBD2
CDR3aa: CASSLRLGVAGANTDTQYF
CDR3nt: TGTGCCAGCAGCCTCCGACTTGGGGTAGCGGGGGCCAACACAGATACGCAGTATTTT

abundance: few
v_gene: TRBV12-3/TRBV12-4
j_gene: TRBJ1-2
d_gene: .
CDR3aa: CASLLNRNYGYTF
CDR3nt: TGTGCCAGCCTCCTCAACCGAAACTATGGCTACACCTTC

abundance: .
v_gene: TRBV14
j_gene: TRBJ2-1
d_gene: .
CDR3aa: CASSQTREPGDEQFF
CDR3nt: TGTGCCAGCAGCCAAACGCGGGAACCAGGGGATGAGCAGTTCTTC

abundance: few
v_gene: TRBV5-1
j_gene: TRBJ2-3
d_gene: TRBD1
CDR3aa: CASSLGRQGPRHTDTQYF
CDR3nt: TGCGCCAGCAGCTTGGGACGACAGGGGCCCAGACACACAGATACGCAGTATTTT

abundance: many
v_gene: TRBV29-1
j_gene: TRBJ2-2
d_gene: TRBD1
CDR3aa: CSVRRDRVAGELFF
CDR3nt: TGCAGCGTTCGCCGGGACAGGGTTGCCGGGGAGCTGTTTTTT

abundance: .
v_gene: TRBV6-1
j_gene: TRBJ2-7
d_gene: .
CDR3aa: CASSPPGDIYYEQYF
CDR3nt: TGTGCCAGCAGTCCCCCAGGGGACATCTACTACGAGCAGTACTTC

abundance: .
v_gene: TRBV2
j_gene: TRBJ2-3
d_gene: .
CDR3aa: CASSATANRGTQYF
CDR3nt: TGTGCCAGCAGTGCCACCGCAAACCGGGGTACGCAGTATTTT

abundance: .
v_gene: TRBV5-1
j_gene: TRBJ1-1
d_gene: .
CDR3aa: CASSYRDTLQGTEAFF
CDR3nt: TGCGCCAGCAGCTACCGGGACACACTTCAGGGGACTGAAGCTTTCTTT

abundance: .
v_gene: TRBV11-2
j_gene: TRBJ1-1
d_gene: .
CDR3aa: CASSFSPGTEAFF
CDR3nt: TGTGCCAGCAGCTTTTCGCCAGGGACTGAAGCTTTCTTT

abundance: few
v_gene: TRBV3-1
j_gene: TRBJ2-3
d_gene: .
CDR3aa: CASSQGLRADTQYF
CDR3nt: TGTGCCAGCAGCCAAGGTCTAAGGGCAGATACGCAGTATTTT

abundance: once
v_gene: TRBV11-2
j_gene: TRBJ2-1
d_gene: TRBD2
CDR3aa: CASSLVRHGTSGNNEQFF
CDR3nt: TGTGCCAGCAGCTTAGTGAGGCACGGAACTAGCGGAAACAATGAGCAGTTCTTC

abundance: few
v_gene: TRBV12-3/TRBV12-4
j_gene: TRBJ2-2
d_gene: .
CDR3aa: CASSKRTVNTGELFF
CDR3nt: TGTGCCAGCAGTAAAAGGACTGTGAACACCGGGGAGCTGTTTTTT

abundance: .
v_gene: TRBV20-1
j_gene: TRBJ2-7
d_gene: .
CDR3aa: CSARDWAERSYEQYF
CDR3nt: TGCAGTGCTAGAGATTGGGCAGAACGGTCCTACGAGCAGTACTTC

abundance: many
v_gene: TRBV5-1
j_gene: TRBJ2-3
d_gene: TRBD2
CDR3aa: CASSLGTSGTQATDTQYF
CDR3nt: TGCGCCAGCAGCTTGGGTACTAGCGGAACCCAAGCCACAGATACGCAGTATTTT

abundance: once
v_gene: TRBV5-1
j_gene: TRBJ2-7
d_gene: .
CDR3aa: CASSSSKGGGPYEQYF
CDR3nt: TGCGCCAGCAGCTCGTCCAAGGGAGGAGGGCCCTACGAGCAGTACTTC

abundance: few
v_gene: TRBV4-2
j_gene: TRBJ1-1
d_gene: TRBD1
CDR3aa: CASSHDRGQAFF
CDR3nt: TGTGCCAGCAGCCACGACAGGGGACAAGCTTTCTTT

abundance: .
v_gene: TRBV20-1
j_gene: TRBJ2-1
d_gene: .
CDR3aa: CSARDPVLSPSYNEQFF
CDR3nt: TGCAGTGCTAGAGACCCCGTCCTTTCTCCCTCCTACAATGAGCAGTTCTTC

abundance: .
v_gene: TRBV20-1
j_gene: TRBJ2-5
d_gene: TRBD2
CDR3aa: CSASPTSGALRETQYF
CDR3nt: TGCAGTGCTAGCCCGACTAGCGGGGCCTTGAGGGAGACCCAGTACTTC

abundance: .
v_gene: TRBV20-1
j_gene: TRBJ2-5
d_gene: TRBD2
CDR3aa: CSAAASGGAPQETQYF
CDR3nt: TGCAGTGCTGCGGCTAGCGGGGGGGCTCCCCAAGAGACCCAGTACTTC

abundance: many
v_gene: TRBV13
j_gene: TRBJ2-7
d_gene: TRBD1
CDR3aa: CASSWRGQGARQYF
CDR3nt: TGTGCCAGCAGCTGGCGGGGACAGGGGGCGAGGCAGTACTTC

abundance: .
v_gene: TRBV10-2
j_gene: TRBJ1-1
d_gene: .
CDR3aa: CASINSRGWTEAFF
CDR3nt: TGCGCCAGCATCAATAGCAGGGGTTGGACTGAAGCTTTCTTT

abundance: few
v_gene: TRBV12-3/TRBV12-4
j_gene: TRBJ2-7
d_gene: .
CDR3aa: CASSPRDGHSEQYF
CDR3nt: TGTGCCAGCAGTCCCAGGGACGGCCACTCCGAGCAGTACTTC

abundance: .
v_gene: TRBV29-1
j_gene: TRBJ2-5
d_gene: .
CDR3aa: CSVDALKQETQYF
CDR3nt: TGCAGCGTTGATGCACTAAAGCAAGAGACCCAGTACTTC

abundance: few
v_gene: TRBV29-1
j_gene: TRBJ2-5
d_gene: .
CDR3aa: CSSRIRETQYF
CDR3nt: TGCAGCTCACGTATACGAGAGACCCAGTACTTC

abundance: .
v_gene: TRBV6-1
j_gene: TRBJ2-5
d_gene: .
CDR3aa: CASSEGGQGETQYF
CDR3nt: TGTGCCAGCAGCGAGGGGGGTCAGGGAGAGACCCAGTACTTC

abundance: .
v_gene: TRBV7-2
j_gene: TRBJ2-7
d_gene: TRBD2
CDR3aa: CASSKSGSATYEQYF
CDR3nt: TGTGCCAGCAGCAAGAGCGGGAGCGCTACCTACGAGCAGTACTTC

abundance: .
v_gene: TRBV7-2
j_gene: TRBJ1-2
d_gene: .
CDR3aa: CASSLALRVYGYTF
CDR3nt: TGTGCCAGCAGCTTAGCACTCAGGGTCTATGGCTACACCTTC

abundance: .
v_gene: TRBV12-3/TRBV12-4
j_gene: TRBJ1-2
d_gene: TRBD1
CDR3aa: CASRRDRNNYGYTF
CDR3nt: TGTGCCAGCAGGCGGGACAGGAATAACTATGGCTACACCTTC

abundance: .
v_gene: TRBV4-3
j_gene: TRBJ2-1
d_gene: TRBD2
CDR3aa: CASSQDILAGVGVAYEQFF
CDR3nt: TGCGCCAGCAGCCAAGATATACTAGCGGGAGTAGGGGTGGCCTATGAGCAGTTCTTC

abundance: few
v_gene: TRBV5-1
j_gene: TRBJ2-1
d_gene: TRBD2
CDR3aa: CASRKSFGLAGESSYNEQFF
CDR3nt: TGCGCCAGCAGGAAGTCGTTCGGACTAGCGGGGGAGAGCTCCTACAATGAGCAGTTCTTC

abundance: few
v_gene: TRBV19
j_gene: TRBJ1-1
d_gene: .
CDR3aa: CASSIRGMNTEAFF
CDR3nt: TGTGCCAGTAGTATTCGGGGCATGAACACTGAAGCTTTCTTT

abundance: many
v_gene: TRBV6-1
j_gene: TRBJ2-5
d_gene: .
CDR3aa: CASSPGLGGYQETQYF
CDR3nt: TGTGCCAGCAGTCCTGGGCTTGGGGGGTACCAAGAGACCCAGTACTTC

abundance: few
v_gene: TRBV15
j_gene: TRBJ2-1
d_gene: .
CDR3aa: CATSRDPRDRPLNEQFF
CDR3nt: TGTGCCACCAGCAGAGATCCTAGAGACAGGCCCCTCAATGAGCAGTTCTTC

abundance: .
v_gene: TRBV29-1
j_gene: TRBJ2-2
d_gene: .
CDR3aa: CSVGENIGELFF
CDR3nt: TGCAGCGTTGGGGAGAACATCGGGGAGCTGTTTTTT

abundance: few
v_gene: TRBV5-1
j_gene: TRBJ1-2
d_gene: TRBD1
CDR3aa: CASSARTGSYGYTF
CDR3nt: TGCGCCAGCAGCGCTCGGACAGGGAGTTACGGCTACACCTTC

abundance: .
v_gene: TRBV18
j_gene: TRBJ2-7
d_gene: .
CDR3aa: CASSGKQGEESYEQYF
CDR3nt: TGTGCCAGCTCAGGAAAGCAGGGAGAAGAGTCCTACGAGCAGTACTTC

abundance: .
v_gene: TRBV5-1
j_gene: TRBJ2-1
d_gene: .
CDR3aa: CASSPPPAGNNEQFF
CDR3nt: TGCGCCAGCAGCCCCCCGCCCGCGGGGAACAATGAGCAGTTCTTC

abundance: .
v_gene: TRBV9
j_gene: TRBJ1-1
d_gene: .
CDR3aa: CASSSGVTEAFF
CDR3nt: TGTGCCAGCAGCTCAGGGGTAACTGAAGCTTTCTTT

abundance: .
v_gene: TRBV7-9
j_gene: TRBJ1-2
d_gene: TRBD1
CDR3aa: CASSLAIGTAYGYTF
CDR3nt: TGTGCCAGCAGCTTAGCCATTGGGACAGCCTATGGCTACACCTTC

abundance: .
v_gene: TRBV20-1
j_gene: TRBJ1-2
d_gene: .
CDR3aa: CSARGEGSNYGYTF
CDR3nt: TGCAGTGCTAGAGGCGAGGGGTCTAACTATGGCTACACCTTC

abundance: .
v_gene: TRBV5-1
j_gene: TRBJ2-1
d_gene: TRBD2
CDR3aa: CASSPRIVGGDLYNEQFF
CDR3nt: TGCGCCAGCAGCCCCCGGATAGTGGGGGGGGATCTCTACAATGAGCAGTTCTTC